One sample yielded the 16 T cell receptor beta chains listed below, sequenced in a study of vaccination and CD4 T cells after COVID-19. For these receptors, no antigen is known. Indicated treatment: 10-day PBMC culture with coronavirus spike peptide pools or control peptides (ViraFEST assay). Cultured CD4+ T cells had their DNA profiled by the Oncomine TCR Beta short-read assay. Each CDR3 protein is one row after TCRdb ran MiXCR on the PCR reads. Of fewer than 9,000 distinct CDR3 sequences listed, approximately 70% are singletons. The sample comprised CD4+ T cells from blood, cultured in vitro. Receptors were obtained from a human donor who had recovered from COVID-19.

The chain has TRBV6-5 and TRBJ2-2; weak D call: TRBD1 (6 bases). Between the trimmed V and J ends, which lost 0 bases and 6 bases, there was a span of 14 bases. This CDR3 has 16 amino acids. Germline CDR1 is MNHEY and CDR2 is SVGAGI. Here the CDR3 reads CASSYSSNRVAGELFF. CDR3 bases: TGTGCCAGCAGTTACTCGTCAAACAGGGTGGCCGGGGAGCTGTTTTTT.

V usage is TRBV6-1 and J usage is TRBJ1-5; tentative D call: TRBD1 (6 bases). Germline lookup yields CDR1 MNHNS and CDR2 SASEGT. V lost 6 bases to trimming and J lost 4 bases, with 13 bases between them. The length of the CDR3 is 14 residues. CDR3 region: CASSQGGGNQPQHF. In DNA form, the CDR3 reads TGTGCCAGCAGCCAAGGGGGGGGGAATCAGCCCCAGCATTTT.

V usage is TRBV6-1 and J usage is TRBJ1-1, with D possibly matching TRBD1 (5 bases). There are 13 residues in the CDR3. Trimming left V 5 bases short and J 4 bases short, with 11 bases between. CDR1 is MNHNS, CDR2 SASEGT, per germline. The CDR3 protein is CASSRYGGTEAFF. In DNA, the CDR3 is TGTGCCAGCAGTCGGTATGGGGGCACTGAAGCTTTCTTT.

The V and J genes are TRBV20-1 and TRBJ1-5, with a possible D match to TRBD1 (5 bases). Trimming took off 2 bases at V and 8 bases at J, with 13 bases between the two ends. The CDR3 covers 13 residues. Germline V CDR1 and CDR2: DFQATT, SNEGSKA (reference sequence). The CDR3 coding sequence is TGCAGTGCTAGACCCGCAGGGCAGGAGCCCCAGCATTTT. Protein: CSARPAGQEPQHF.

The chain joins TRBV19 to TRBJ2-7, with 7 bases identical to TRBD1. CDR3 size: 13 residues. With 5 bases clipped from V and 1 base from J, the junction kept 2 bases outside the gene matches. The germline gives CDR1 LNHDA, CDR2 SQIVND (reference sequence). CDR3 nucleotide sequence: TGTGCCAGTAGTCGACAGGGTTCCTACGAGCAGTACTTC. Amino acid sequence: CASSRQGSYEQYF. Variable domain in full (rest from reference TRBV19 and TRBJ2-7): DGGITQSPKYLFRKEGQNVTLSCEQNLNHDAMYWYRQDPGQGLRLIYYSQIVNDFQKGDIAEGYSVSREKKESFPLTVTSAQKNPTAFYLCASSRQGSYEQYFGPGTRLTVT.

This clonotype showed up just a few times. The chain couples TRBV5-4 to TRBJ2-7; 10 positions match TRBD2. V dropped 6 bases and J dropped 4; count of bases not matched to a gene: 10. This CDR3 is 15 amino acids long. Germline V gives CDR1 SGHNT, CDR2 YYREEE (reference sequence). The CDR3 DNA is TGTGCCAGCATGGGGTCAGGACTAGCGGTTTACGAGCAGTACTTC. The encoded protein is CASMGSGLAVYEQYF. Filled out from reference TRBV5-4 and TRBJ2-7, the complete variable domain reads ETGVTQSPTHLIKTRGQQVTLRCSSQSGHNTVSWYQQALGQGPQFIFQYYREEENGRGNFPPRFSGLQFPNYSSELNVNALELDDSALYLCASMGSGLAVYEQYFGPGTRLTVT.

This rearrangement joins TRBV20-1 to TRBJ2-3; 10 bases line up with TRBD2. The CDR3 extends over 19 amino acids. The junction had 22 bases not matched to a gene; V was cut back by 3 bases and J by 7 bases. From germline, CDR1 is DFQATT and CDR2 SNEGSKA (reference sequence). The CDR3 loop reads CSASSPSGRKSSGVNTQYF. CDR3 DNA sequence: TGCAGTGCTAGTAGTCCTAGCGGGAGAAAATCTTCCGGAGTAAATACGCAGTATTTT.

The chain uses TRBV20-1 and TRBJ2-5, with a tentative D call TRBD1 (6 bases). Looked up from germline, CDR1 is DFQATT and CDR2 is SNEGSKA (reference sequence). The CDR3 loop spans 13 amino acids. Trimming took off 6 bases at V and 1 base at J, with 12 bases between the two ends. Written as DNA, the CDR3 is TGCAGTGCCGTGCAGGGGACCCAAGAGACCCAGTACTTC. Translated: CSAVQGTQETQYF.

The chain carries TRBV24-1 and TRBJ2-2; possible D gene TRBD2, 6 bases. This CDR3 is built from 17 residues. The V end lost 4 bases, the J end lost 8 bases, and 22 bases lay between the germline ends. CDR1 is KGHDR and CDR2 is SFDVKD in the germline V gene. CDR3 in DNA: TGTGCCACCAGTGACACCCGACTAGTCGGAGGGTGGGGGGAGCTGTTTTTT. It specifies CATSDTRLVGGWGELFF.

The CDR3 region has the DNA TGCAGTGCTCACGCCCACGGACTGGGATCCTACGAGCAGTACTTC. This codes for CSAHAHGLGSYEQYF. This chain joins TRBV20-1 and TRBJ2-7; TRBD2 is a possible D gene (5 bases). Between the trimmed V and J ends, which lost 5 bases and 1 base, there was a span of 18 bases. Per germline, CDR1 DFQATT and CDR2 SNEGSKA (reference sequence). The CDR3 sequence is 15 residues long.

The chain joins TRBV7-2 to TRBJ1-2; tentative D call: TRBD1 (6 bases). This CDR3 is built from 16 residues. Germline loops: CDR1 SGHTA, CDR2 FQGNSA. V lost 5 bases and J 8 bases, leaving 24 bases between the germline ends. The CDR3 region has the DNA TGTGCCAGCAGCCGTCGGGACACCTTCTTGTTGCGAGGCTACACCTTC. This sequence encodes CASSRRDTFLLRGYTF.

The chain joins TRBV28 to TRBJ1-2; TRBD1 is a possible D gene (5 bases). CDR3 length: 13 residues. Germline CDR1 is MDHEN and CDR2 is SYDVKM. V lost 6 bases, J lost 7 bases, and 15 bases lay in between. CDR3 coding DNA: TGTGCCAGCAGCCTGGCGCAGGGTTTTGGCTACACCTTC. This gives the protein CASSLAQGFGYTF.

The chain joins TRBV14 to TRBJ2-2, with D uncertain. The CDR3 has 16 amino acids. CDR1 and CDR2 from the germline V gene are SGHDN and FVKESK. V lost 1 base and J 3 bases, leaving 12 bases between the germline ends. The CDR3 is CASSQARVLDTGELFF. CDR3 coding DNA: TGTGCCAGCAGCCAAGCTAGGGTATTGGACACCGGGGAGCTGTTTTTT.

V is TRBV20-1 and J is TRBJ1-5; 7 bases align to TRBD1. The CDR3 loop spans 19 amino acids. V dropped 0 bases and J dropped 2; count of bases not matched to a gene: 16. Germline CDR1 is DFQATT and CDR2 is SNEGSKA (reference sequence). This CDR3 is CSARDAGQPIRVGNQPQHF. CDR3 nucleotide sequence: TGCAGTGCTAGAGATGCGGGACAGCCGATTCGAGTGGGCAATCAGCCCCAGCATTTT.

This rearrangement joins TRBV2 to TRBJ2-5; 7 bases are shared with TRBD1. This CDR3 is 13 amino acids long. The V gene end was trimmed by 10 bases and the J gene end by 4 bases; junction bases not matched to a gene: 9. Germline CDR1 reads SNHLY; CDR2 reads FYNNEI. The CDR3 loop reads CATGTATLETQYF. The DNA for the CDR3 is TGTGCCACAGGGACAGCAACGTTAGAGACCCAGTACTTC.

The genes are TRBV28 and TRBJ2-7; D ambiguous. Trimming cost V 9 bases and J 0 bases, with 18 bases left between them. The CDR3 is made up of 15 amino acids. The germline V gene has CDR1 MDHEN and CDR2 SYDVKM. CDR3 sequence: CASSLRAPSSYEQYF. The CDR3, as DNA: TGTGCCAGTAGTCTCCGGGCCCCGAGCTCCTACGAGCAGTACTTC.